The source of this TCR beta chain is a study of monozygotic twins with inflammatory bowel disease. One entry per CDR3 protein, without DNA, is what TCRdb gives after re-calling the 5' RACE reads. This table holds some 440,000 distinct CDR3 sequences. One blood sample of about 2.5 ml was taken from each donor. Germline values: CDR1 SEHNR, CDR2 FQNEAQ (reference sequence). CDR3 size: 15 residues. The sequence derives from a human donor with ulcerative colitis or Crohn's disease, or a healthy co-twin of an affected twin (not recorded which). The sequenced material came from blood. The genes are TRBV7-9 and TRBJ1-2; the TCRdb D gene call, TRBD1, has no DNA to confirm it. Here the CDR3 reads CASSLGGTGDYGYTF.